This passage covers 7 T cell receptor beta chains from one sample sequenced in a study of T cells in Graves' hyperthyroidism and ophthalmopathy (dated 2019 in TCRdb). Libraries were prepared through multiplex PCR. Sequencing instrument: Illumina HiSeq 2000. The TCR beta CDR3 regions were amplified from RNA transcripts. The first round of RT-PCR for the TCR CDR3 was performed with the HTBI primer set and the Qiagen OneStep RT-PCR kit. TCRdb reran the public reads through fastp at Q25 and MiXCR, keeping productive beta chains. Rows with a matching CDR3 protein are joined into one entry that keeps the most common DNA and genes. This sample holds around 190,000 distinct CDR3 sequences; about a sixth were observed only once. The ten most abundant clones make up 53% of the sample. Material for sequencing was blood. Source of these receptors: a woman aged 45-65 years with Graves' hyperthyroidism.

V usage is TRBV9 and J usage is TRBJ2-3; 7 nucleotides agree with TRBD2. The CDR3 has 20 amino acids. Germline V gives CDR1 SGDLS, CDR2 YYNGEE. Losses at the gene ends were 4 bases for V and 0 bases for J; bases not matched to a gene: 20. The CDR3 coding sequence is TGTGCCAGCAGCCCCTACTATGACCCAGGGAGGGACCGTAGCACAGATACGCAGTATTTT. It encodes CASSPYYDPGRDRSTDTQYF.

This clonotype was recorded many times. J is TRBJ2-3 and V is TRBV7-9; 8 bases are shared with TRBD2. Germline V gives CDR1 SEHNR, CDR2 FQNEAQ (reference sequence). Trimming took 5 bases from V and 2 from J; bases not matched to a gene: 3. CDR3 length equals 14 residues. The CDR3 region is CASSSSGTTDTQYF. The CDR3 DNA reads TGTGCCAGCAGCAGTAGCGGGACCACAGATACGCAGTATTTT.

This clonotype has ten or more counts. The rearrangement joins TRBV6-5 to TRBJ2-5; D gene ambiguous. The CDR3 extends over 15 amino acids. CDR1 is MNHEY and CDR2 is SVGAGI in the germline V gene. V was pared by 2 bases and J by 2 bases, with 12 bases between. The CDR3 region is CASSYHIQTQETQYF. In DNA form, the CDR3 reads TGTGCCAGCAGTTACCATATACAGACTCAAGAGACCCAGTACTTC.

The chain links TRBV6-2 or TRBV6-3 to TRBJ2-4, with 8 bases matching TRBD2. The CDR3 spans 17 residues. Germline lookup yields CDR1 MNHEY and CDR2 SVGEGT. V lost 2 bases and J lost 8; bases outside the gene matches: 14. CDR3 nucleotide sequence: TGTGCCAGCAGTTACCACCCGGGGGGGAGGGAGAAGGACATTCAGTACTTC. Its translation is CASSYHPGGREKDIQYF.

This clonotype has a handful of counts. The V call is TRBV7-8, the J call TRBJ1-4, with D perhaps TRBD1 (6 bases). Germline V gene sequence: CDR1 SGHVS, CDR2 FQNEAQ. The V gene lost 4 bases and the J gene lost 5 bases, with 17 bases spanning the gap. The CDR3 contains 16 residues. Here the CDR3 reads CASSSFRQAINEKLFF. CDR3 DNA: TGTGCCAGCAGCTCATTCCGACAGGCCATAAATGAAAAACTGTTTTTT.

A few counts support this clonotype. V and J are TRBV7-3 and TRBJ2-4; possibly TRBD1 for D (6 bases). Trimming took off 4 bases at V and 7 bases at J, with 14 bases between the two ends. Germline CDR1 is SGHTA and CDR2 is FQGTGA. The CDR3 is 14 residues long. CDR3 sequence (DNA): TGTGCCAGCAGCTACGACAGGAGTAGGAACATTCAGTACTTC. The encoded protein is CASSYDRSRNIQYF.

This clonotype has ten or more counts. J is TRBJ1-5 and V is TRBV24-1; D is perhaps TRBD1 (5 bases). Trimming took off 3 bases at V and 7 bases at J, with 15 bases between the two ends. The CDR3 loop spans 15 amino acids. CDR1 is KGHDR and CDR2 is SFDVKD in the germline V gene. As DNA, the CDR3 is TGTGCCACCAGTGATCCAAACCTGTGGGGGCAGCCCCAGCATTTT. Translating gives CATSDPNLWGQPQHF.